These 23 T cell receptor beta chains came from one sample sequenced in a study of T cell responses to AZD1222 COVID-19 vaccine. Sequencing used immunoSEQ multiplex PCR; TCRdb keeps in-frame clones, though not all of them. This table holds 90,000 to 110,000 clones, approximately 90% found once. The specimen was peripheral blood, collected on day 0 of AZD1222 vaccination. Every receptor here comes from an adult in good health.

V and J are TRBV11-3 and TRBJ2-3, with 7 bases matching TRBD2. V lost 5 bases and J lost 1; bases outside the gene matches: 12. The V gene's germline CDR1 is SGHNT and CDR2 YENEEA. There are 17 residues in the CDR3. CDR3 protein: CASSPTWSRGGTDTQYF. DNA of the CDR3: TGTGCCAGCAGCCCCACCTGGTCCCGGGGGGGCACAGATACGCAGTATTTT.

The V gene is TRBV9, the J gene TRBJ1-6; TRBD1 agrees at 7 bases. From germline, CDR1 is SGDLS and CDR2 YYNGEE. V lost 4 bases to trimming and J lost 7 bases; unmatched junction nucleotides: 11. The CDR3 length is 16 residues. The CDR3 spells CASSSLDRAGNSPLHF. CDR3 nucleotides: TGTGCCAGCAGCTCATTAGACAGGGCGGGAAATTCACCCCTCCACTTT.

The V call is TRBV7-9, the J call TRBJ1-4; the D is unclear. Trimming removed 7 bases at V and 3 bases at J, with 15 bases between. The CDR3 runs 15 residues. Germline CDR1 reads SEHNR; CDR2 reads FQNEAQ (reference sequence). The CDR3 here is CASITNGAANEKLFF. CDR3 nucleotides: TGTGCCAGCATCACAAACGGAGCAGCTAATGAAAAACTGTTTTTT.

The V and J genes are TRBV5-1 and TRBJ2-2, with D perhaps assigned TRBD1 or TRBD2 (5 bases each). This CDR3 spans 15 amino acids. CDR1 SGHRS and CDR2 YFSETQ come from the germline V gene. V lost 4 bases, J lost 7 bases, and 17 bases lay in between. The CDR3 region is CASSPPGTLDGELFF. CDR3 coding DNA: TGCGCCAGCAGCCCCCCCGGGACCCTCGACGGGGAGCTGTTTTTT. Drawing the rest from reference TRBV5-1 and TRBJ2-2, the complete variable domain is KAGVTQTPRYLIKTRGQQVTLSCSPISGHRSVSWYQQTPGQGLQFLFEYFSETQRNKGNFPGRFSGRQFSNSRSEMNVSTLELGDSALYLCASSPPGTLDGELFFGEGSRLTVL.

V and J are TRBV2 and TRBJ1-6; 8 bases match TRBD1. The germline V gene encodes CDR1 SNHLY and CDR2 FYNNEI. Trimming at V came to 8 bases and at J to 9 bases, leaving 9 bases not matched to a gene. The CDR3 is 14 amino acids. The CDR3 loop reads CASRGQGLGSPLHF. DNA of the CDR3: TGTGCCAGCCGAGGACAGGGACTGGGTTCACCCCTCCACTTT.

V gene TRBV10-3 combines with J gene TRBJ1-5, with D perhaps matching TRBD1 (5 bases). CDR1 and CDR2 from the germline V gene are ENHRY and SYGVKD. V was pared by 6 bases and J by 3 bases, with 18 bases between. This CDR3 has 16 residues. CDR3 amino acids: CAIRTQGEGDNQPQHF. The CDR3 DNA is TGTGCCATCAGGACTCAAGGGGAAGGGGACAATCAGCCCCAGCATTTT.

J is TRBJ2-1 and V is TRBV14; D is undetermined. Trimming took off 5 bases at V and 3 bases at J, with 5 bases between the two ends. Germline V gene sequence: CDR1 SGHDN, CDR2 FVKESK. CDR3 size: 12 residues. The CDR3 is CASSTDYNEQFF. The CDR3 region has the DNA TGTGCCAGCAGCACAGACTACAATGAGCAGTTCTTC.

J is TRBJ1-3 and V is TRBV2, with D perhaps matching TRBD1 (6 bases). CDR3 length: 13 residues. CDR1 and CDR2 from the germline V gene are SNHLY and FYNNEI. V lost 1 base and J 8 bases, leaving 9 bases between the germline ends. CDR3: CASSEDRVYTIYF. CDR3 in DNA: TGTGCCAGCAGTGAAGACAGGGTTTACACCATATATTTT.

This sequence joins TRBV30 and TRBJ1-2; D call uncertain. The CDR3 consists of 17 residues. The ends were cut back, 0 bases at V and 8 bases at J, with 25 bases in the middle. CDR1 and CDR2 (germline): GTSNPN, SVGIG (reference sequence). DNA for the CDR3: TGTGCCTGGAGTGTGGCCCGAGCTACAGTGGTCCGGCGGGGCTACACCTTC. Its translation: CAWSVARATVVRRGYTF.

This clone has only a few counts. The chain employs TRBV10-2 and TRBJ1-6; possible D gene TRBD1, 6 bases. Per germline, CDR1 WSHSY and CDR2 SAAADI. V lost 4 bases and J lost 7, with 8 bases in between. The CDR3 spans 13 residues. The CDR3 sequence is CASSGTVNSPLHF. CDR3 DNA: TGCGCCAGCAGTGGGACAGTCAATTCACCCCTCCACTTT.

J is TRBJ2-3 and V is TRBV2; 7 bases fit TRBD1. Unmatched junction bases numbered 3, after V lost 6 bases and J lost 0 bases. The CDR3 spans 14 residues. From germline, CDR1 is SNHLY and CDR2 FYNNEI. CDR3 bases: TGTGCCAGCAGCCCGGGACAGAGCACAGATACGCAGTATTTT. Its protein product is CASSPGQSTDTQYF. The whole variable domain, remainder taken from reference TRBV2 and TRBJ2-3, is EPEVTQTPSHQVTQMGQEVILRCVPISNHLYFYWYRQILGQKVEFLVSFYNNEISEKSEIFDDQFSVERPDGSNFTLKIRSTKLEDSAMYFCASSPGQSTDTQYFGPGTRLTVL.

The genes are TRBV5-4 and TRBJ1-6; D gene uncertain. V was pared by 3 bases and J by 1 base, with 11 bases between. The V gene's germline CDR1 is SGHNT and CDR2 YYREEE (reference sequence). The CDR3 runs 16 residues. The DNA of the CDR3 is TGTGCCAGCAGCTCGGAACTGGAGTCCTATAATTCACCCCTCCACTTT. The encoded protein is CASSSELESYNSPLHF.

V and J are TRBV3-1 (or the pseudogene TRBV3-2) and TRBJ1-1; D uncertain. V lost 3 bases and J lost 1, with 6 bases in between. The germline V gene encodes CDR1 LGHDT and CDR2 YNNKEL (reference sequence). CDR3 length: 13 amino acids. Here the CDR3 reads CASSHAGNTEAFF. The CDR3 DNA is TGTGCCAGCAGCCATGCAGGGAACACTGAAGCTTTCTTT.

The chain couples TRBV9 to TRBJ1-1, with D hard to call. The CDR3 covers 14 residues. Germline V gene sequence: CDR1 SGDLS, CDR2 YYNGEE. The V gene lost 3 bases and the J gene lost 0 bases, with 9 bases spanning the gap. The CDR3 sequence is CASSARVVNTEAFF. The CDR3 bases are TGTGCCAGCAGCGCGAGGGTTGTGAACACTGAAGCTTTCTTT.

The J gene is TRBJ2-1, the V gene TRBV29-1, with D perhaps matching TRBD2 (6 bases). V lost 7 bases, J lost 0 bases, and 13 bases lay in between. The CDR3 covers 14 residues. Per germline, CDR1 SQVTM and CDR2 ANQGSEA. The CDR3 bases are TGCAGCGGACAAGCGGGTAGCTCCTACAATGAGCAGTTCTTC. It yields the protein CSGQAGSSYNEQFF.

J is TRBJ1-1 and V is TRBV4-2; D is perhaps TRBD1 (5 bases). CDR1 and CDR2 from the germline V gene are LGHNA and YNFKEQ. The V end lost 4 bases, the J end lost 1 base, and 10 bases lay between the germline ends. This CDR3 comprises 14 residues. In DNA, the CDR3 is TGTGCCAGCAGCCCTCAGGACACGAACACTGAAGCTTTCTTT. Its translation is CASSPQDTNTEAFF.

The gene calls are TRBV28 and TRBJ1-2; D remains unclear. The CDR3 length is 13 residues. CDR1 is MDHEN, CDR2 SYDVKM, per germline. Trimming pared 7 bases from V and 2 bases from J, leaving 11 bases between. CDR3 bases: TGTGCCAGCACGGGGTACCTAAACTATGGCTACACCTTC. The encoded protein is CASTGYLNYGYTF.

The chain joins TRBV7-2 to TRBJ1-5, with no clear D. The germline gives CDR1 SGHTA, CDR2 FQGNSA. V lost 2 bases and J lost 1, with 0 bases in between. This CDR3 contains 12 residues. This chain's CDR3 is CASSLSNQPQHF. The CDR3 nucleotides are TGTGCCAGCAGCTTAAGCAATCAGCCCCAGCATTTT.

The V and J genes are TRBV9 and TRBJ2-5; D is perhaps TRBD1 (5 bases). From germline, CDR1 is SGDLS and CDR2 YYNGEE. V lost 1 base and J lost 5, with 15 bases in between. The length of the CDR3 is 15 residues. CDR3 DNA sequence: TGTGCCAGCAGCGTATCGACAGATAGTAGGGAGACCCAGTACTTC. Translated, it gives CASSVSTDSRETQYF.

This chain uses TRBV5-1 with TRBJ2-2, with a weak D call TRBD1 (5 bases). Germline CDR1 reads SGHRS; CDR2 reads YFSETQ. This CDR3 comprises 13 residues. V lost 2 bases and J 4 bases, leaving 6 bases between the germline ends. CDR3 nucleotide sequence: TGCGCCAGCAGCTTTCAGGGCACCGGGGAGCTGTTTTTT. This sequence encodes CASSFQGTGELFF.

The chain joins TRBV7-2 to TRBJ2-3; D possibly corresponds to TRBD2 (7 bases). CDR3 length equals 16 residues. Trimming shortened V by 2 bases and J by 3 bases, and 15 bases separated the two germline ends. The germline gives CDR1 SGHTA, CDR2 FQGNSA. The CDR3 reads CASSLRVGGPTDTQYF. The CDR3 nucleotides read TGTGCCAGCAGCTTAAGGGTGGGGGGGCCGACAGATACGCAGTATTTT. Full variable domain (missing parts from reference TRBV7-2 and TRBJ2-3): GAGVSQSPSNKVTEKGKDVELRCDPISGHTALYWYRQSLGQGLEFLIYFQGNSAPDKSGLPSDRFSAERTGGSVSTLTIQRTQQEDSAVYLCASSLRVGGPTDTQYFGPGTRLTVL.

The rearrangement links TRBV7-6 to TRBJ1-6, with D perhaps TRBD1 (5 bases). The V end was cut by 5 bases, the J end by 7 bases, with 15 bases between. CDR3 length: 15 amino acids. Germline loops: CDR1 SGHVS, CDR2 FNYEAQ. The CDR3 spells CASSPTGLPNSPLHF. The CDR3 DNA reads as TGTGCCAGCAGCCCTACGGGACTCCCCAATTCACCCCTCCACTTT.

The CDR3 loop reads CASSRRGGDSMGSYEQYF. The CDR3 nucleotides are TGTGCCAGCAGCCGCAGGGGAGGGGACTCTATGGGATCCTACGAGCAGTACTTC. The chain carries TRBV7-9 and TRBJ2-7, with a weak D call TRBD2 (7 bases). CDR1 SEHNR and CDR2 FQNEAQ come from the germline V gene (reference sequence). V was trimmed by 5 bases and J by 1 base, leaving 24 bases between them. CDR3 length equals 18 residues.